These 16 T cell receptor beta chains were sequenced from one sample in a study of blood T cell repertoires in COVID-19. The repertoire was sequenced with immunoSEQ multiplex PCR; TCRdb's copy has only in-frame clones and lacks some. Of hundreds of thousands of clones detected, around 90% appear once; the ten largest clones hold around 3.5%. Source material: peripheral blood. These receptors came from a woman between 18 and 29 years old who had recovered from COVID-19.

J is TRBJ1-1 and V is TRBV5-5; D uncertain. This CDR3 contains 14 residues. V was cut by 1 base and J by 6 bases, with 13 bases left in between. Germline CDR1 reads SGHKS; CDR2 reads YYEKEE (reference sequence). DNA of the CDR3: TGTGCCAGCAGCTTGCGCGGAAATGGCGCTGAAGCTTTCTTT. It yields the protein CASSLRGNGAEAFF. Variable domain in full (rest from reference TRBV5-5 and TRBJ1-1): DAGVTQSPTHLIKTRGQQVTLRCSPISGHKSVSWYQQVLGQGPQFIFQYYEKEERGRGNFPDRFSARQFPNYSSELNVNALLLGDSALYLCASSLRGNGAEAFFGQGTRLTVV.

J is TRBJ1-1 and V is TRBV7-2; TRBD1 might be the D (6 bases). The CDR3 runs 14 residues. Germline CDR1 SGHTA, CDR2 FQGNSA. V gave up 5 bases and J gave up 3 bases, with 13 bases separating them. CDR3 bases: TGTGCCAGCAGCCTACAGGGTTTGGACACTGAAGCTTTCTTT. Protein sequence: CASSLQGLDTEAFF.

The rearrangement joins TRBV9 to TRBJ1-2; D unclear. Germline CDR1 reads SGDLS; CDR2 reads YYNGEE. This CDR3 region has 17 residues. The V and J ends lost 5 bases and 1 base respectively, with 21 bases between them. CDR3 region: CASSRRSSDGGNYGYTF. The CDR3 coding sequence is TGTGCCAGCAGTCGTAGATCGTCGGACGGAGGTAACTATGGCTACACCTTC.

The chain uses TRBV7-9 and TRBJ2-7, with D possibly being TRBD2 (6 bases). The CDR3 extends over 14 amino acids. Trimming cost V 3 bases and J 0 bases, with 9 bases left between them. CDR1 and CDR2 (germline): SEHNR, FQNEAQ (reference sequence). The CDR3 bases are TGTGCCAGCAGCTTGACCGGGGGCTCCTACGAGCAGTACGTC. Its translation is CASSLTGGSYEQYV.

The V call is TRBV5-1, the J call TRBJ1-4; 9 nucleotides align to TRBD1. Per the germline V gene, CDR1 is SGHRS and CDR2 is YFSETQ. The V and J ends lost 4 bases and 3 bases, in that order; junction bases with no gene match: 7. CDR3 size: 16 residues. DNA of the CDR3: TGCGCCAGCAGCGGACCACAGGGGGCGGCTAATGAAAAACTGTTTTTT. It translates to CASSGPQGAANEKLFF.

J is TRBJ2-1 and V is TRBV28, with D possibly matching TRBD2 (6 bases). CDR1 is MDHEN, CDR2 SYDVKM, per germline. There are 14 residues in the CDR3. V lost 3 bases to trimming and J lost 4 bases, with 10 bases between them. The CDR3 DNA reads as TGTGCCAGCAGTTTGGGACTTGCGTACAATGAGCAGTTCTTC. Translating it yields CASSLGLAYNEQFF.

The chain joins TRBV13 to TRBJ1-2, with 9 nucleotides matching TRBD1. The CDR3 extends over 14 amino acids. The J segment lost 6 bases and the V segment lost 2 bases, leaving 4 bases of the junction unmatched. The germline V gene has CDR1 PRHDT and CDR2 FYEKMQ (reference sequence). The CDR3 spells CASSLTGGADGYTF. CDR3 sequence (DNA): TGTGCCAGCAGCTTAACAGGGGGCGCGGATGGCTACACCTTC.

For the CDR3, the DNA is TGTGCCAGCAGCTTAGTGGGGAGCCAAACCGGGGAGCTGTTTTTT. This encodes CASSLVGSQTGELFF. V gene TRBV7-2 combines with J gene TRBJ2-2; TRBD2 might be the D (5 bases). There are 15 residues in the CDR3. Trimming shortened V by 1 base and J by 5 bases, and 11 bases separated the two germline ends. Looked up from germline, CDR1 is SGHTA and CDR2 is FQGNSA.

This clone appeared once. The CDR3 coding sequence is TGTGCCAGCAGTAGAGGACTAGCGGGCAGCTCCTACAATGAGCAGTTCTTC. Protein sequence: CASSRGLAGSSYNEQFF. V usage is TRBV9 and J usage is TRBJ2-1; 11 bases align to TRBD2. Germline CDR1 and CDR2: SGDLS and YYNGEE. V trimming: 5 bases; J trimming: 0 bases; junction bases outside the gene matches: 7. CDR3 length: 17 amino acids.

This clone was observed a handful of times. This sequence joins TRBV19 and TRBJ1-1, with D possibly being TRBD1 (6 bases). Trimming stripped 2 bases from V and 0 bases from J, with 10 bases between. There are 15 residues in the CDR3. From germline, CDR1 is LNHDA and CDR2 SQIVND (reference sequence). CDR3 sequence reads: CASSINPGVNTEAFF. The DNA for the CDR3 is TGTGCCAGTAGTATAAATCCAGGGGTGAACACTGAAGCTTTCTTT.

The rearrangement links TRBV5-3 to TRBJ2-2; TRBD2 matches at 7 bases. TRBV5-3 is marked as an open reading frame, function uncertain. The CDR3 consists of 18 residues. V shed 2 bases and J 0 bases; nucleotides not matched to a gene: 10. In DNA form, the CDR3 reads TGTGCCAGAAGCTTCGGGGGGAGCGGCCAGACGAACACCGGGGAGCTGTTTTTT. Its translation: CARSFGGSGQTNTGELFF.

This sequence joins TRBV5-4 and TRBJ1-2, with 8 bases identical to TRBD1. There are 16 residues in the CDR3. J lost 7 bases, V lost 0 bases, and 11 bases had no gene match. The germline CDR1 and CDR2 sequences are SGHNT and YYREEE (reference sequence). This CDR3 reads CASSLVGTGPPGGYTF. The CDR3 nucleotides read TGTGCCAGCAGCTTGGTTGGGACAGGCCCCCCCGGTGGCTACACCTTC. Using reference TRBV5-4 and TRBJ1-2 for the parts outside the CDR3, the full variable domain is ETGVTQSPTHLIKTRGQQVTLRCSSQSGHNTVSWYQQALGQGPQFIFQYYREEENGRGNFPPRFSGLQFPNYSSELNVNALELDDSALYLCASSLVGTGPPGGYTFGSGTRLTVV.

V is TRBV7-8 and J is TRBJ2-7; D not certain. Trimming shortened V by 0 bases and J by 5 bases, and 8 bases separated the two germline ends. The CDR3 totals 13 residues. Per germline, CDR1 SGHVS and CDR2 FQNEAQ. Here the CDR3 reads CASSLARHNEQYV. The DNA for the CDR3 is TGTGCCAGCAGCTTAGCGCGGCATAACGAGCAGTACGTC.

The V call is TRBV12-5, the J call TRBJ2-5; 7 bases align to TRBD2. This CDR3 has 16 amino acids. Losses at the gene ends were 0 bases for V and 2 bases for J; bases not matched to a gene: 6. Germline values: CDR1 LGHNT, CDR2 FRNRAP. CDR3: CASGLVGRERQETQYF. DNA for the CDR3: TGTGCTAGTGGTTTGGTGGGGCGGGAGAGACAAGAGACCCAGTACTTC. The variable domain in full, with the rest retrieved from reference TRBV12-5 and TRBJ2-5, is DARVTQTPRHKVTEMGQEVTMRCQPILGHNTVFWYRQTMMQGLELLAYFRNRAPLDDSGMPKDRFSAEMPDATLATLKIQPSEPRDSAVYFCASGLVGRERQETQYFGPGTRLLVL.

The gene calls are TRBV3-1 (or the pseudogene TRBV3-2) and TRBJ2-1, with a possible D match to TRBD2 (5 bases). The CDR3 extends over 18 amino acids. CDR1 is LGHDT, CDR2 YNNKEL, per germline (reference sequence). With 0 bases removed from V and 2 bases from J, the gap between germline ends came to 17 bases. CDR3 nucleotides: TGTGCCAGCAGCCAAGATCGGGGTCTACTGGGAACCTACAATGAGCAGTTCTTC. It translates to CASSQDRGLLGTYNEQFF.

The V call is TRBV10-2, the J call TRBJ2-2, with 13 bases aligning to TRBD2. The CDR3 has 15 amino acids. Germline CDR1 reads WSHSY; CDR2 reads SAAADI. The trim removed 10 bases at V and 4 bases at J, leaving 6 bases unmatched. CDR3 sequence: CATTSGRVGTGELFF. CDR3 nucleotide sequence: TGCGCCACCACTAGCGGGAGGGTGGGCACCGGGGAGCTGTTTTTT.